The rows below give T cell receptor beta chains drawn from one sample of a study of T cell changes during pregnancy in multiple sclerosis. Method: immunoSEQ multiplex PCR; TCRdb's copy keeps in-frame clones and lacks some. The sample yields 40,000 to 55,000 clones, approximately 90% seen once. The sample was CD8+ T cells from peripheral blood mononuclear cells, taken in the second trimester of pregnancy. These receptors were taken from a female donor with multiple sclerosis, enrolled in a pregnancy study. Each CDR3 is given with its conserved first and last residue. Each record gives: clone size, V gene, J gene, D gene, CDR3 DNA, CDR3 protein. A D gene is named only where the DNA matches it firmly. Only some rows state a clone size, as once, few, many or a class for expanded clones.

size: -; V: TRBV12-5; J: TRBJ1-2; D: -; DNA: TGTGCTAGTGGTTCATACAAGGAGGTCTATGGCTACACCTTC; CDR3: CASGSYKEVYGYTF
size: -; V: TRBV6-5; J: TRBJ2-3; D: TRBD2; DNA: TGTGCCAGCAGTTACTCCTCGGTGGGGGGGGCAGATACGCAGTATTTT; CDR3: CASSYSSVGGADTQYF
size: -; V: TRBV7-6; J: TRBJ2-7; D: TRBD2; DNA: TGTGCCAGCAGCGAACTACTGGCGGGGGAGTCCTACGAGCAGTACTTC; CDR3: CASSELLAGESYEQYF
size: -; V: TRBV19; J: TRBJ2-1; D: TRBD1; DNA: TGTGCCAGTAGTTCGGGACAGCGTGAGCAGTTCTTC; CDR3: CASSSGQREQFF
size: -; V: TRBV27; J: TRBJ2-3; D: -; DNA: TGTGCCAGCAGTTCCCACGAGATGAGGGGCACAGATACGCAGTATTTT; CDR3: CASSSHEMRGTDTQYF
size: few; V: TRBV6-1; J: TRBJ2-3; D: TRBD2; DNA: TGTGCCAGCAGTGAAAGCGGGGGGGCGGATACGCAGTATTTT; CDR3: CASSESGGADTQYF
size: -; V: TRBV21-1; J: TRBJ1-2; D: -; DNA: TGTGCCAGCAGCAAACCGGGATATGGCTACACCTTC; CDR3: CASSKPGYGYTF
size: -; V: TRBV9; J: TRBJ1-2; D: TRBD1; DNA: TGTGCCAGCAGCGTAGCGGAGGCAGGGGGTTGGCTGGGGTATGGCTACACCTTC; CDR3: CASSVAEAGGWLGYGYTF
size: -; V: TRBV11-2; J: TRBJ2-7; D: TRBD2; DNA: TGTGCCAGCAGCTCAATCCTCAGCGGGGGATACTCCTACGAGCAGTACTTC; CDR3: CASSSILSGGYSYEQYF
size: medium-sized; V: TRBV6-4; J: TRBJ2-3; D: -; DNA: TGTGCCAGCAGCCGGGGGAGCACAGATACGCAGTATTTT; CDR3: CASSRGSTDTQYF
size: few; V: TRBV27; J: TRBJ1-2; D: -; DNA: TGTGCCAGCAGTTTTTCCGGACAAACCTACTATGGCTACACCTTC; CDR3: CASSFSGQTYYGYTF
size: -; V: TRBV7-3; J: TRBJ2-7; D: TRBD1; DNA: TGTGCCAGCAGCTTAACCAGTGCCACAGGGGCAGGTGACGAGCAGTACTTC; CDR3: CASSLTSATGAGDEQYF
size: -; V: TRBV19; J: TRBJ2-1; D: -; DNA: TGTGCCAGTAGTATGATCTGGGGGGGGACATGGGACCACAATGAGCAGTTCTTC; CDR3: CASSMIWGGTWDHNEQFF
size: -; V: TRBV9; J: TRBJ2-3; D: TRBD2; DNA: TGTGCCAGCAGCGCCCACGGGGGGGGCGCAGATACGCAGTATTTT; CDR3: CASSAHGGGADTQYF
size: -; V: TRBV13; J: TRBJ2-7; D: -; DNA: TGTGCCAGCACCACGACCGGGACATTCCCCTACGAGCAGTACTTC; CDR3: CASTTTGTFPYEQYF
size: -; V: TRBV2; J: TRBJ2-3; D: -; DNA: TGTGCCAGCAGTGACGGCGGCCCCACAGATACGCAGTATTTT; CDR3: CASSDGGPTDTQYF
size: -; V: TRBV30; J: TRBJ2-7; D: -; DNA: TGTGGGGTGTCTAGCGTGCTCTCCTACGAGCAGTACTTC; CDR3: CGVSSVLSYEQYF
size: -; V: TRBV4-3; J: TRBJ2-3; D: TRBD2; DNA: TGCGCCAGCAGCCCTAAACTAGCGGGGGGGGCAGATACGCAGTATTTT; CDR3: CASSPKLAGGADTQYF
size: -; V: TRBV4-1; J: TRBJ1-4; D: -; DNA: TGCGCCAGCAGCCAAGAGATTAGGACACTCGCACGGGGGGCCACGGAGTATGAAAAACTGTTTTTT; CDR3: CASSQEIRTLARGATEYEKLFF
size: -; V: TRBV9; J: TRBJ2-1; D: TRBD2; DNA: TGTGCCAGCAGCGCCAGGACTAGCGGGGTCTACAATGAGCAGTTCTTC; CDR3: CASSARTSGVYNEQFF
size: -; V: TRBV7-2; J: TRBJ2-3; D: -; DNA: TGTGCCAGCAGCTCCTTCCTAACAGATACGCAGTATTTT; CDR3: CASSSFLTDTQYF
size: -; V: TRBV27; J: TRBJ1-5; D: -; DNA: TGTGCCAGCAGTCTTAGGGGTCAGCCCCAGCATTTT; CDR3: CASSLRGQPQHF
size: -; V: TRBV9; J: TRBJ2-3; D: -; DNA: TGTGCCAGCGGATCCGGGGGAGGTGCGCAGTATTTT; CDR3: CASGSGGGAQYF
size: once; V: TRBV27; J: TRBJ2-3; D: -; DNA: TGTGCCAGCGGCCTTGGCCCTGATACGCAGTATTTT; CDR3: CASGLGPDTQYF
size: -; V: TRBV4-1; J: TRBJ2-7; D: TRBD2; DNA: TGCGCCAGCAGCCAAGATTCTAGCGGAAGCTACGAGCAGTACTTC; CDR3: CASSQDSSGSYEQYF
size: -; V: TRBV5-6; J: TRBJ1-2; D: -; DNA: TGTGCCAGCAGCTGGTATGGCGGGGAGTACACCTTC; CDR3: CASSWYGGEYTF
size: once; V: TRBV5-4; J: TRBJ2-5; D: -; DNA: TGTGCCAGCAGCTTGAGTATTGGGCGCGGGGAGACCCAGTACTTC; CDR3: CASSLSIGRGETQYF
size: -; V: TRBV9; J: TRBJ1-1; D: -; DNA: TGTGCCAGCAGCGTGGGGCAGGGTGGGCACACTGAAGCTTTCTTT; CDR3: CASSVGQGGHTEAFF
size: -; V: TRBV2; J: TRBJ2-3; D: TRBD1; DNA: TGTGCCAGCAGTGAACTGGGACAGGCCACAGATACGCAGTATTTT; CDR3: CASSELGQATDTQYF
size: -; V: TRBV4-3; J: TRBJ2-7; D: TRBD1; DNA: TGCGCCAGCAGCCAAGATACAGGGGTCGGCGAGCAGTACTTC; CDR3: CASSQDTGVGEQYF
size: -; V: TRBV19; J: TRBJ1-1; D: -; DNA: TGTGCCAGTAGGGTGGACACCCCGGGCACTGAAGCTTTCTTT; CDR3: CASRVDTPGTEAFF
size: -; V: TRBV11-1; J: TRBJ2-7; D: -; DNA: TGTGCCAGCAGCTTTATGCGGGACGAGCAGTACTTC; CDR3: CASSFMRDEQYF
size: -; V: TRBV9; J: TRBJ2-2; D: TRBD1; DNA: TGTGCCAGCAGCGCCACCCGACAGGGCGCGAACACCGGGGAGCTGTTTTTT; CDR3: CASSATRQGANTGELFF
size: -; V: TRBV6-5; J: TRBJ1-1; D: -; DNA: TGTGCCAGCAGTTACGACTCCAAAGGGGACACTGAAGCTTTCTTT; CDR3: CASSYDSKGDTEAFF
size: -; V: TRBV4-3; J: TRBJ2-2; D: -; DNA: TGCGCCAGCAGCCAGAGGAGAGGATTTAACACCGGGGAGCTGTTTTTT; CDR3: CASSQRRGFNTGELFF
size: -; V: TRBV10-3; J: TRBJ1-4; D: -; DNA: TGTGCCATCAGCGGGTCTTCTAATGAAAAACTGTTTTTT; CDR3: CAISGSSNEKLFF
size: -; V: TRBV11-2; J: TRBJ2-7; D: TRBD1; DNA: TGTGCCAGCAGCTTAGGGACAGGGGGCGCCGAGCAGTACTTC; CDR3: CASSLGTGGAEQYF
size: -; V: TRBV19; J: TRBJ2-7; D: TRBD1; DNA: TGTGCCAGTAGTATTTCCGGGACAGGGTTCTACGAGCAGTACTTC; CDR3: CASSISGTGFYEQYF
size: once; V: TRBV6-5; J: TRBJ1-3; D: TRBD1; DNA: TGTGCCAGCATCTCCCAACAGGGGCCCTTAGGCACCATATATTTT; CDR3: CASISQQGPLGTIYF
size: few; V: TRBV6-4; J: TRBJ2-5; D: TRBD2; DNA: TGTGCCAGCAGTGCCGGGACTAGCGGCCAAGAGACCCAGTACTTC; CDR3: CASSAGTSGQETQYF
size: -; V: TRBV9; J: TRBJ2-3; D: -; DNA: TGTGCCAGCAGCGTTCAGGACAGTCTCACAGATACGCAGTATTTT; CDR3: CASSVQDSLTDTQYF
size: -; V: TRBV7-9; J: TRBJ2-1; D: -; DNA: TGTGCCAGCAGCTTAGGGTCGGATGAGCAGTTCTTC; CDR3: CASSLGSDEQFF
size: -; V: TRBV27; J: TRBJ2-4; D: TRBD2; DNA: TGTGCCAGCAGTTTATTGGGGGGGGTCGAGGCGGGCAAAAACATTCAGTACTTC; CDR3: CASSLLGGVEAGKNIQYF
size: once; V: TRBV10-3; J: TRBJ2-1; D: TRBD2; DNA: TGTGCCACGGCGGACCCTAGCGGGGGATACAATGAGCAGTTCTTC; CDR3: CATADPSGGYNEQFF
size: -; V: TRBV27; J: TRBJ2-7; D: TRBD2; DNA: TGTGCCAGCAGTTTATATAGCGGGGCCGACTTCTACGAGCAGTACTTC; CDR3: CASSLYSGADFYEQYF
size: -; V: TRBV4-2; J: TRBJ1-2; D: TRBD1; DNA: TGTGCCAGCAGCCAAGACTGGGGACAGGGGGGCTACACCTTC; CDR3: CASSQDWGQGGYTF
size: -; V: TRBV9; J: TRBJ2-1; D: TRBD2; DNA: TGTGCCAGCACCCAGACTAGCGGGGACAATGAGCAGTTCTTC; CDR3: CASTQTSGDNEQFF
size: -; V: TRBV19; J: TRBJ2-5; D: -; DNA: TGTGCCAGTAGTATAGGGCAGTCGCAAGAGACCCAGTACTTC; CDR3: CASSIGQSQETQYF
size: -; V: TRBV4-3; J: TRBJ2-5; D: TRBD2; DNA: TGCGCCAGCAGCCACGGGGGGAAAGAGACCCAGTACTTC; CDR3: CASSHGGKETQYF
size: -; V: TRBV10-2; J: TRBJ1-2; D: -; DNA: TGCGCCAGCAGGGGGCAAGGTGGCTACACCTTC; CDR3: CASRGQGGYTF
size: -; V: TRBV5-6; J: TRBJ2-7; D: -; DNA: TGTGCCAGCAGCTCCGGGACACTCCCTCCGTACGAGCAGTACTTC; CDR3: CASSSGTLPPYEQYF